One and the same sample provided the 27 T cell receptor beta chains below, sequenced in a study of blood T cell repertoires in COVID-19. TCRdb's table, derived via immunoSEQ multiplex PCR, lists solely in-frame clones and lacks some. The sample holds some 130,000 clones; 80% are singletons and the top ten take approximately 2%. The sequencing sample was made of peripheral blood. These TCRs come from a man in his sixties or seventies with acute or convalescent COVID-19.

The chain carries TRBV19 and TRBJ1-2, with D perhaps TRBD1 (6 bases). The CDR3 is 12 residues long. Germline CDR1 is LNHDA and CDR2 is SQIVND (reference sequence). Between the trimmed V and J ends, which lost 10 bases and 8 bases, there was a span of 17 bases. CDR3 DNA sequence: TGTGCCATTCCGACAGGTCCAACAGGCTACACCTTC. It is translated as CAIPTGPTGYTF.

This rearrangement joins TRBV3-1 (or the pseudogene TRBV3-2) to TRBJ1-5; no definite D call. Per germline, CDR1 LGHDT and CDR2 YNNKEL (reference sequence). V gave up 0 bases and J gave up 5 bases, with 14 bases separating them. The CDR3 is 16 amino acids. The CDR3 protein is CASSQDPAGSHQPQHF. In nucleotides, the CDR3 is TGTGCCAGCAGCCAAGATCCCGCGGGGAGTCATCAGCCCCAGCATTTT.

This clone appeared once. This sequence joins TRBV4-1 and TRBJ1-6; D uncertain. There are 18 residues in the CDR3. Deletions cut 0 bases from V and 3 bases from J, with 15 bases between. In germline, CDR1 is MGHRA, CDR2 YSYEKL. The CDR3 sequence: CASSQDTPVAGYNSPLHF. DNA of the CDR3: TGCGCCAGCAGCCAAGATACGCCGGTGGCGGGCTATAATTCACCCCTCCACTTT.

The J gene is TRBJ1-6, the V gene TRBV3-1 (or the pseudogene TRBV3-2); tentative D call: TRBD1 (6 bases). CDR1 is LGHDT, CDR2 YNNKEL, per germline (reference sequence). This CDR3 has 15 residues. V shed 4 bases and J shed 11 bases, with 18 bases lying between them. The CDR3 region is CASSRERTARAPLHF. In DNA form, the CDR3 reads TGTGCCAGCAGCCGGGAGCGGACAGCTAGGGCACCCCTCCACTTT.

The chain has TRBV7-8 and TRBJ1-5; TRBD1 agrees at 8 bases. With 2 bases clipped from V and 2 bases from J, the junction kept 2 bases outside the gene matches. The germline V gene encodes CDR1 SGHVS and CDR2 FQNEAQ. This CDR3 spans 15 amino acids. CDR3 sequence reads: CASSLQTGGNQPQHF. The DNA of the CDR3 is TGTGCCAGCAGCTTACAGACAGGGGGCAATCAGCCCCAGCATTTT.

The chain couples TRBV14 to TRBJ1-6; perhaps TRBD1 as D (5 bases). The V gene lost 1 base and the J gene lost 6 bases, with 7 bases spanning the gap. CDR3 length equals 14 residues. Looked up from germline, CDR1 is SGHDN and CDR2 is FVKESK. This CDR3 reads CASSQGRGNSPLHF. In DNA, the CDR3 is TGTGCCAGCAGCCAAGGGAGGGGTAATTCACCCCTCCACTTT.

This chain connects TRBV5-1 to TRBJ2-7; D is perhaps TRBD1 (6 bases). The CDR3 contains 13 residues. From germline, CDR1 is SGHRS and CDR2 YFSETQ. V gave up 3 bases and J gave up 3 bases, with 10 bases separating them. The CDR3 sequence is CASSSTGNYEQYF. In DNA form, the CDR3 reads TGCGCCAGCAGCTCCACAGGGAACTACGAGCAGTACTTC.

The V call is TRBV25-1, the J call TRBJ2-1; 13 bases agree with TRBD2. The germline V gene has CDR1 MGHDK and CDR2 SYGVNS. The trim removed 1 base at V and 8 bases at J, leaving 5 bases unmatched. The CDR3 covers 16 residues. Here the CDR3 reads CASSESGLAGRYEQFF. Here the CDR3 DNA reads TGTGCCAGCAGTGAATCGGGACTAGCGGGGAGGTATGAGCAGTTCTTC.

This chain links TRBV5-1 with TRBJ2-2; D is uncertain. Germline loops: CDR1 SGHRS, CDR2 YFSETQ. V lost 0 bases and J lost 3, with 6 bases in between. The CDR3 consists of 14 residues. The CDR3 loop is CASSLAGYTGELFF. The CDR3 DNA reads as TGCGCCAGCAGCTTGGCCGGGTACACCGGGGAGCTGTTTTTT. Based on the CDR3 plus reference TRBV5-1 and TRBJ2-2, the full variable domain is KAGVTQTPRYLIKTRGQQVTLSCSPISGHRSVSWYQQTPGQGLQFLFEYFSETQRNKGNFPGRFSGRQFSNSRSEMNVSTLELGDSALYLCASSLAGYTGELFFGEGSRLTVL.

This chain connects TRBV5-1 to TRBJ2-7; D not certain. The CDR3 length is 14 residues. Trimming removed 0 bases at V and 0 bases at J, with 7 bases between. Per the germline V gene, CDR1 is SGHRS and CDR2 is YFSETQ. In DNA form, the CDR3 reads TGCGCCAGCAGCTTGGGTCAGAACTCCTACGAGCAGTACTTC. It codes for CASSLGQNSYEQYF.

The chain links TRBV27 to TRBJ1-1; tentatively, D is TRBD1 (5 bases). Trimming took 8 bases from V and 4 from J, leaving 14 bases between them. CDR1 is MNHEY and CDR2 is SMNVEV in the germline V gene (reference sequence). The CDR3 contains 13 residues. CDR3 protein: CASGPRVSTEAFF. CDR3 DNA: TGTGCCAGCGGACCCAGGGTATCCACTGAAGCTTTCTTT.

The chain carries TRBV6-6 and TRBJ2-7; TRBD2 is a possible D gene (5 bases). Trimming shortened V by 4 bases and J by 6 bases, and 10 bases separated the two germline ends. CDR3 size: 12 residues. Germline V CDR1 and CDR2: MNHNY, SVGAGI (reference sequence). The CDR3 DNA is TGTGCCAGCAGTTCGGCCCGGGGCGAGCAGTACTTC. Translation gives CASSSARGEQYF.

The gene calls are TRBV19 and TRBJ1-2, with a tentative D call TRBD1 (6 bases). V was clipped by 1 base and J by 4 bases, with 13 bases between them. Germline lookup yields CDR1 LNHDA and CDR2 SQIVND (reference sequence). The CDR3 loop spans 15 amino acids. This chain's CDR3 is CASSIVGQGPYGYTF. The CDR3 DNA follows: TGTGCCAGTAGTATAGTAGGGCAGGGGCCCTATGGCTACACCTTC.

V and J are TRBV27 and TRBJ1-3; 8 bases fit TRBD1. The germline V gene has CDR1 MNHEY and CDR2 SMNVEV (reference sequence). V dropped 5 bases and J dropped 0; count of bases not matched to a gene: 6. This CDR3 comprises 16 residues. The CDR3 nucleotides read TGTGCCAGCAGTCGCCGGGACAGGAACTCTGGAAACACCATATATTTT. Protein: CASSRRDRNSGNTIYF.

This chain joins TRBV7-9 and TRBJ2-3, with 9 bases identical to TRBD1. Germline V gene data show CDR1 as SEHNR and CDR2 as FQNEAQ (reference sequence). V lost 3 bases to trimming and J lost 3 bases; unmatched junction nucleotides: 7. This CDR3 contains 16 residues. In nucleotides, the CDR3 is TGTGCCAGCAGCTTGGGGGGGACAGGGAATACAGATACGCAGTATTTT. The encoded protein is CASSLGGTGNTDTQYF.

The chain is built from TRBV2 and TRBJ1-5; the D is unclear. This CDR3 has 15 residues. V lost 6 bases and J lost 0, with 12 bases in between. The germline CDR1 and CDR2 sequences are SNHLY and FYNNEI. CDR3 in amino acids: CASREGVNSNQPQHF. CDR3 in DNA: TGTGCCAGCAGGGAGGGAGTCAATAGCAATCAGCCCCAGCATTTT.

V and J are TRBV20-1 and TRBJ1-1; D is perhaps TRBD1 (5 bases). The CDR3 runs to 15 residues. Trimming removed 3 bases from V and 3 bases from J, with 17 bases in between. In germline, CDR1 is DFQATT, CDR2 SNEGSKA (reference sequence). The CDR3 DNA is TGCAGTGCTAGTGCCTCAGGGTTAGCGGACACTGAAGCTTTCTTT. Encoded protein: CSASASGLADTEAFF.

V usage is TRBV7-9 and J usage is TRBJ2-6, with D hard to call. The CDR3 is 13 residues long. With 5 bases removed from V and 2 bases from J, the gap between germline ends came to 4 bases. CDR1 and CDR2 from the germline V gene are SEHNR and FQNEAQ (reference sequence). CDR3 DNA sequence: TGTGCCAGCAGCCAGACTGGGGCCAACGTCCTGACTTTC. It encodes CASSQTGANVLTF.

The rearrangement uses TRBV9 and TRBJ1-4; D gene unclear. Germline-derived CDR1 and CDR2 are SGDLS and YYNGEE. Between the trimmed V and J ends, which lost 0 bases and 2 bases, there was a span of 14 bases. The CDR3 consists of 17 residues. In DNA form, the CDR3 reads TGTGCCAGCAGCGTAGGAGAGGCGGCAGCCACTAATGAAAAACTGTTTTTT. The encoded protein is CASSVGEAAATNEKLFF.

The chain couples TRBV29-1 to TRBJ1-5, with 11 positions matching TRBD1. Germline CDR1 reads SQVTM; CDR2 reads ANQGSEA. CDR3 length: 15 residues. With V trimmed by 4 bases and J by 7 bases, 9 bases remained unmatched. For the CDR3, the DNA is TGCAGCGTTGCTTTGGGACAGGGGGTAGGGCAGCCCCAGCATTTT. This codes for CSVALGQGVGQPQHF. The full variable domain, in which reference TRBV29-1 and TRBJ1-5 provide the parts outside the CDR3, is SAVISQKPSRDICQRGTSLTIQCQVDSQVTMMFWYRQQPGQSLTLIATANQGSEATYESGFVIDKFPISRPNLTFSTLTVSNMSPEDSSIYLCSVALGQGVGQPQHFGDGTRLSIL.

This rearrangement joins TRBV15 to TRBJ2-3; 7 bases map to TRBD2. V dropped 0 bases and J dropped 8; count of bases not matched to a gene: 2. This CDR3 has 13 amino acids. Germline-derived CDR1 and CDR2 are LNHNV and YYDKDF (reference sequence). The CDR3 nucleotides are TGTGCCACCAGCAGAGAGGGGGGGAGTACGCAGTATTTT. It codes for CATSREGGSTQYF.

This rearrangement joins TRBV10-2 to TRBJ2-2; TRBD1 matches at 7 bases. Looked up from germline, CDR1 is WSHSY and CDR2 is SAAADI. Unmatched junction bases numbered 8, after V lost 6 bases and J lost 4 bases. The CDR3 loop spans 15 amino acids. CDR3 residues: CASRLPGTVTGELFF. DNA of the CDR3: TGCGCCAGCAGGCTACCCGGGACAGTCACCGGGGAGCTGTTTTTT.

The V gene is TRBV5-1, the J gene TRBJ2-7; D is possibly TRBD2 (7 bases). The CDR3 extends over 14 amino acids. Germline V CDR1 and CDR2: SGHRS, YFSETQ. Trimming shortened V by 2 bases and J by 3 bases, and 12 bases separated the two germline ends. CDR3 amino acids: CASSFAGANYEQYF. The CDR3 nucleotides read TGCGCCAGCAGCTTTGCGGGGGCCAACTACGAGCAGTACTTC.

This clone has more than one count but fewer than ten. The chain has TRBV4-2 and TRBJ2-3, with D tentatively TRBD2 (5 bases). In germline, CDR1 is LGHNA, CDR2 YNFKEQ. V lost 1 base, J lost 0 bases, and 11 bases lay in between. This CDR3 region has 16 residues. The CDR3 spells CASSQGTAASTDTQYF. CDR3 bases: TGTGCCAGCAGCCAAGGAACAGCGGCTAGCACAGATACGCAGTATTTT.

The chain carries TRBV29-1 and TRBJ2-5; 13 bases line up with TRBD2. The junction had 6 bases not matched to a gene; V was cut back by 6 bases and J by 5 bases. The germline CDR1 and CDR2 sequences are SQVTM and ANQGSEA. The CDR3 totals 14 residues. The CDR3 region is CSVGSGLAGETQYF. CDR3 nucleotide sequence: TGCAGCGTGGGGTCGGGACTAGCGGGGGAGACCCAGTACTTC.

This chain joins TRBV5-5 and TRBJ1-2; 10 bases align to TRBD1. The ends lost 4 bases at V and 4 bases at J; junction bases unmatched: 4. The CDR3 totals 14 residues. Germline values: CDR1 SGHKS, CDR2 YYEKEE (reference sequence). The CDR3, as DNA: TGTGCCAGCAGCGGGGACAGGGGCGTCTATGGCTACACCTTC. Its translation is CASSGDRGVYGYTF.

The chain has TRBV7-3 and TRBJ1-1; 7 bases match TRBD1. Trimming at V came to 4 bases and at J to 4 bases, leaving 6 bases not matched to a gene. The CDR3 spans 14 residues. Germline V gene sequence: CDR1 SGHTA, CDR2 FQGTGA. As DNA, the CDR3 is TGTGCCAGCAGCTCTCAACAGGGGAGCACTGAAGCTTTCTTT. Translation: CASSSQQGSTEAFF.